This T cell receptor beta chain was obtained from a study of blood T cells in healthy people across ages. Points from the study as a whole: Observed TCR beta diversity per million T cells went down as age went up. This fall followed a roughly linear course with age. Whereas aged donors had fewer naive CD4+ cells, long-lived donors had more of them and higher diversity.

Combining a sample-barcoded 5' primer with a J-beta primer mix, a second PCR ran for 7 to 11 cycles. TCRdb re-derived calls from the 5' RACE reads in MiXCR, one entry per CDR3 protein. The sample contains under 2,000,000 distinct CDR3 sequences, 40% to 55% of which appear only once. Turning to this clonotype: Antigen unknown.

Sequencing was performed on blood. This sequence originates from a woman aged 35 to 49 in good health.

The CDR3 reads CSATVVGSYEQYF. In nucleotides, the CDR3 is TGCAGTGCTACAGTAGTTGGGTCCTACGAGCAGTACTTC. The chain couples TRBV20-1 to TRBJ2-7; no clear D gene. Trimming left V 4 bases short and J 1 base short, with 11 bases between. In germline, CDR1 is DFQATT, CDR2 SNEGSKA (reference sequence). This CDR3 comprises 13 residues.